Here is one T cell receptor (beta chain) with its context. Its recognized antigen is unknown. No quality values exist for individual bases; no much larger clone is one base distant. The sample is drawn from a study of blood T cell repertoires in COVID-19 (dated by TCRdb to 2018 to 2021). The study in broad terms: Samples covering the acute and convalescent phases of COVID-19 were provided by collaborators in the United States, Italy and Spain. The material from the prospective study consisted of cDNA or gDNA derived from T cells, B-cell-depleted T cells, or PBMCs. Subjects who had been exposed to COVID-19, were actively infected with it, or had recovered from it provided the deeply sampled blood TCRbeta repertoires that made up the dataset. The repertoires were released in a freely available public database meant as a resource for research on the immune response to SARS-CoV-2. Samples came from the ongoing ImmuneRACE study (first 160 participants) plus 1,254 subjects from 6 global collaborators. The sample metadata nearly always contained a de-identified subject ID, COVID-19 status, age in years and sex. Where available, HLA class I and class II types were taken from metadata supplied by the sample provider and were not determined by assay-based typing. Summary of the overall study and its limitations: The amount of clinical and demographic metadata varied by source and participant and was provided uncurated.

The collaborating institutions used their own protocols to collect whole blood in K2EDTA tubes. Collaborator samples were shipped for TCRbeta analysis as frozen whole blood, isolated PBMCs, or DNA extracted from either sample type. Counted from cysteine to phenylalanine, this CDR3 has 15 amino acids. The kept DNA is CDR3 alone, 45 bases in frame from the first base. The germline V gene supplies CDR1 SGHDT and CDR2 YYEEEE. V gives up 3 bases and J gives up 2 bases, and the segment between their germline ends measures 15 bases. TCRbeta CDR3 regions were amplified from genomic DNA by means of the immunoSEQ Assay, a bias-controlled multiplex PCR. The source study handled its data this way. The number of nucleated cells in each sample was estimated from the amplification of reference gene primers within the assay. To quantify the absolute abundance of each unique TCRbeta CDR3 rearrangement, sequence reads were collapsed and filtered. Productive Simpson clonality was computed per sample as the square root of Simpson's diversity index over productive rearrangements. Held by TCRdb, this immuneACCESS table contains in-frame sequences only and omits some clones. Under half of the omission traces to an unresolved V gene where checked; the cause of the rest is unknown. The DNA was the basis for D and trimming; V, J and clone size are from that table. The sample includes 45,000 to 55,000 clones, with around 65% observed a single time. The ten most abundant clones make up approximately 9% of the sample.

This sequence uses TRBV5-6 and TRBJ2-7; the best D guess is TRBD2, with 6 bases matching. This clonotype originated in a woman in her 70s with acute or convalescent COVID-19. Sample: peripheral blood. The CDR3 amino acid sequence is: CASSWAGPGAYEQYF. The bases read TGTGCCAGCAGCTGGGCAGGTCCGGGGGCCTACGAGCAGTACTTC.